This T cell receptor (beta chain) came from a study of glioma-infiltrating T cells after dendritic cell vaccination. Study results and caveats: Longer survival after dendritic cell vaccination followed higher pretreatment TIL content.

For this clone: Its antigen remains unidentified.

Clones were sequenced by immunoSEQ multiplex PCR, and TCRdb holds only the in-frame ones, with some missing. The data contain 20,000 or so clones, 79% of them singletons. The CDR3 is 14 residues long. Trimming took 6 bases from V and 5 from J, leaving 16 bases between them. Per the germline V gene, CDR1 is SGHNT and CDR2 is YYREEE (reference sequence). This TCR was sampled from a human donor with glioblastoma. The sample consisted of blood, taken before dendritic cell vaccination. The rearrangement links TRBV5-4 to TRBJ2-3; no firm D call. The CDR3 DNA sequence: TGTGCCAGCACCCTCACCGTGGGCCAAGATACGCAGTATTTT. Translating gives CASTLTVGQDTQYF.